Sequencing of this TCR beta chain was carried out in a study of CD8 T cells in Susac syndrome. The RNA, about 0.5 to 1 ug, was put through reverse transcription using random hexamers. Via MiXCR, TCRdb re-called the immunoSEQ multiplex PCR reads, giving one row per CDR3 protein. The sample contains about 47,000 distinct CDR3 sequences, 90% to 95% of which appear only once. The sequence came from a human donor in good health. The sequencing sample was made of CD8+ T cells from PBMCs.

The CDR3 loop reads CASSRRGRDEKLFF. In nucleotides, the CDR3 is TGCGCCAGCAGCCGCAGGGGTCGTGATGAAAAACTGTTTTTT. V gene TRBV5-1 combines with J gene TRBJ1-4, with TRBD1 as a possible D gene (6 bases). The CDR3 runs 14 residues. Germline values: CDR1 SGHRS, CDR2 YFSETQ. V shed 4 bases and J shed 6 bases, with 13 bases lying between them.